These T cell receptor beta chains were read from a single sample in a study of OX40 agonist ivuxolimab in advanced cancers. Method: immunoSEQ multiplex PCR; TCRdb's copy keeps in-frame clones and lacks some. The sample carries about 15,000 clones, 86% recorded once. This sample comprised CD4+ or CD8+ T cells sorted from blood, obtained in a trial of the OX40 agonist ivuxolimab. The origin of the receptors is an adult with an advanced solid tumor such as melanoma, head and neck, liver or kidney cancer. Each CDR3 is given with its conserved first and last residue. D genes are given only for firm matches. Clone size is not always given. Where it is, it says once, few, many or a class for expanded clones.

d_call	clone_size	v_call	j_call	cdr3_nt	cdr3_aa
-	-	TRBV19	TRBJ2-1	TGTGCCAGTACCCCAACAGGGTTCGGTGAGCAGTTCTTC	CASTPTGFGEQFF
TRBD1	-	TRBV7-9	TRBJ1-2	TGTGCCAGCAGCAAAGGACAGGATAACTATGGCTACACCTTC	CASSKGQDNYGYTF
-	-	TRBV7-2	TRBJ2-4	TGTGCCAGCAGGCGGGACGGTGGGAACATTCAGTACTTC	CASRRDGGNIQYF
-	few	TRBV30	TRBJ1-1	TGTGCCTGGAGTCCGTGGACCTACACTGAAGCTTTCTTT	CAWSPWTYTEAFF
TRBD1	-	TRBV6-5	TRBJ2-7	TGTGCCAGCAGTTCCCCGGACAGGTCGGGCGAGCAGTACTTC	CASSSPDRSGEQYF
-	-	TRBV20-1	TRBJ1-2	TGCAGTGCTAGGTTGGACCCCGGCTACACCTTC	CSARLDPGYTF
-	-	TRBV7-2	TRBJ1-3	TGTGCCAGCAGCTTAGGGAGCTCTGGAAACACCATATATTTT	CASSLGSSGNTIYF
TRBD2	-	TRBV7-3	TRBJ2-1	TGTGCCAGCAGCGCGACTAGCGGGAGGGTCAGCTCCTACAATGAGCAGTTCTTC	CASSATSGRVSSYNEQFF
-	-	TRBV4-1	TRBJ1-3	TGCGCCAGCAGCCCCGTCCGCCGGTATTTT	CASSPVRRYF
-	-	TRBV27	TRBJ2-7	TGTGCCAGCAGTCCTGGGGGCGGCGACGAGCAGTACTTC	CASSPGGGDEQYF
TRBD2	-	TRBV7-9	TRBJ2-1	TGTGCCAGCAGCCCCAGAGGACTAGCGGGGGACAATGAGCAGTTCTTC	CASSPRGLAGDNEQFF
TRBD1	-	TRBV7-8	TRBJ2-1	TGTGCCAGCAGCTTGCGGACAGGGGAAAGCGTCCATGAGCAGTTCTTC	CASSLRTGESVHEQFF
-	few	TRBV19	TRBJ1-2	TGTGCCAGTAGTATGGACAGCGTCTATGGCTACACCTTC	CASSMDSVYGYTF
-	-	TRBV11-2	TRBJ1-1	TGTGCCAGCAGCTTAAGTACTCGACCTGAAGCTTTCTTT	CASSLSTRPEAFF
-	-	TRBV5-1	TRBJ2-1	TGCGCCAGCAGATTTACCACTAGGTCCCCCTACAATGAGCAGTTCTTC	CASRFTTRSPYNEQFF
TRBD1	-	TRBV7-8	TRBJ2-6	TGTGCCAGCAGCAAGAGACAGGGATCCGAAAGCTCTGGGGCCAACGTCCTGACTTTC	CASSKRQGSESSGANVLTF
-	-	TRBV10-2	TRBJ1-2	TGCGCCAGCAGCCCCGCAGGGTCTTATGGCTACACCTTC	CASSPAGSYGYTF
TRBD1	-	TRBV5-1	TRBJ1-3	TGCGCCAGCAGCTCTGACAGGGGTGGAAACACCATATATTTT	CASSSDRGGNTIYF
-	-	TRBV10-3	TRBJ2-7	TGTGCCATCAGTGAGTCAGGCGAGCAGTACTTC	CAISESGEQYF
-	-	TRBV5-1	TRBJ2-2	TGCGCCAGCAGCTTTCGGGGTGACACCGGGGAGCTGTTTTTT	CASSFRGDTGELFF
-	-	TRBV7-2	TRBJ2-1	TGTGCCAGCAGCGAGAGGACAGTAATCGATGAGCAGTTCTTC	CASSERTVIDEQFF
TRBD2	-	TRBV5-4	TRBJ2-1	TGTGCCAGCAGTTTCGGGACTAGCGGGAGCTCCTACAATGAGCAGTTCTTC	CASSFGTSGSSYNEQFF
-	few	TRBV18	TRBJ2-3	TGTGCCAGCTCACCAAATACAGATACGCAGTATTTT	CASSPNTDTQYF
-	-	TRBV7-2	TRBJ2-3	TGTGCCAGCAGCAATAAAGTAACGCAGTATTTT	CASSNKVTQYF
-	-	TRBV4-3	TRBJ2-7	TGCGCCAGCAGCCAAGATAAGGGGTTCATGCAGTACTTC	CASSQDKGFMQYF
-	-	TRBV7-8	TRBJ1-5	TGTGCCAGCAGCCCACCCCGGGAATCCTACCAGCCCCAGCATTTT	CASSPPRESYQPQHF
-	-	TRBV7-9	TRBJ2-3	TGTGCCAGCAGCTCGATCTCGGTTGGCGGAGTCAACACAGATACGCAGTATTTT	CASSSISVGGVNTDTQYF
-	-	TRBV30	TRBJ2-7	TGTGCCTGTAATCCAGGGAGCTACTACGAGCAGTACTTC	CACNPGSYYEQYF
-	-	TRBV11-2	TRBJ2-7	TGTGCCAGCAGCTTGGGGCGGAGCCGGGGCTACGAGCAGTACTTC	CASSLGRSRGYEQYF
TRBD1	-	TRBV25-1	TRBJ1-2	TGTGCCAGCAGTGAAAGCAACAGGGGATCCTATGGCTACACCTTC	CASSESNRGSYGYTF
TRBD2	-	TRBV29-1	TRBJ2-3	TGCAGCGTCTCCAGCGGGAGCGGGGGCACAGATACGCAGTATTTT	CSVSSGSGGTDTQYF
-	-	TRBV14	TRBJ2-1	TGTGCCAGCAGCCAAGGAACAGGACGCGAGCAGTTCTTC	CASSQGTGREQFF
TRBD2	-	TRBV29-1	TRBJ2-3	TGCAGCGTCGAGGGACTAGCTCTGACCGTCCCAGATACGCAGTATTTT	CSVEGLALTVPDTQYF
-	-	TRBV6-1	TRBJ2-1	TGTGCCAGCAGTGTTGACTCCTACAATGAGCAGTTCTTC	CASSVDSYNEQFF
-	-	TRBV9	TRBJ2-3	TGTGCCAGCAGCGTCGATCAGACAGATACGCAGTATTTT	CASSVDQTDTQYF
-	-	TRBV5-1	TRBJ1-3	TGCGCCAGCAGCTTGGGTGGGGGCGCTGGCCGAAACACCATATATTTT	CASSLGGGAGRNTIYF
-	-	TRBV7-9	TRBJ1-2	TGTGCCAGCAGCTTACGACTAGACTATGGCTACACCTTC	CASSLRLDYGYTF
-	few	TRBV5-4	TRBJ1-5	TGTGCCAGCAGCTTGGTAGGTCAGCCCCAGCATTTT	CASSLVGQPQHF
-	-	TRBV7-2	TRBJ2-7	TGTGCCAGCAGCTTAGTCCAGGGATCTTTAACCTACGAGCAGTACTTC	CASSLVQGSLTYEQYF
-	-	TRBV2	TRBJ2-3	TGTGCCAGCAGCGCACAGCGTGCGCGCACAGATACGCAGTATTTT	CASSAQRARTDTQYF
TRBD2	-	TRBV5-4	TRBJ2-7	TGTGCCAGCAGCTTGGCCTCTAGCGGGAGTTTCTACGAGCAGTACTTC	CASSLASSGSFYEQYF
TRBD2	-	TRBV5-5	TRBJ2-5	TGTGCCAGCAGCTTGGTGGCGGGAGGTACGGAGACCCAGTACTTC	CASSLVAGGTETQYF
-	-	TRBV6-1	TRBJ2-6	TGTGCCAGCACTCGGGACCAGGCTGGGGCCAACGTCCTGACTTTC	CASTRDQAGANVLTF
-	-	TRBV30	TRBJ2-1	TGTGCCTGGAGTGTTAAGCGGAGCTCCTACAATGAGCAGTTCTTC	CAWSVKRSSYNEQFF
TRBD1	-	TRBV7-2	TRBJ2-2	TGTGCCAGCAGCTTAGCCGGGACAGGGTTCGGGGAGCTGTTTTTT	CASSLAGTGFGELFF
-	-	TRBV27	TRBJ2-7	TGTGCCAGCAGCTTAAAAGCCTTGGGTAGCTCCTACGAGCAGTACTTC	CASSLKALGSSYEQYF
TRBD1	-	TRBV6-5	TRBJ2-7	TGTGCCAGCAGACCCGACAGGGGAGCCTCCTACGAGCAGTACTTC	CASRPDRGASYEQYF
-	-	TRBV7-2	TRBJ2-3	TGTGCCAGCAGCTTTGTGGGTGCAGATACGCAGTATTTT	CASSFVGADTQYF
TRBD1	-	TRBV15	TRBJ2-7	TGTGCCACCAGCAGAGCTACAGGGGGCTACGAGCAGTACTTC	CATSRATGGYEQYF
TRBD1	-	TRBV29-1	TRBJ2-5	TGCAGCGTTAGTCGAGACAGGGGCCAAGAGACCCAGTACTTC	CSVSRDRGQETQYF